These 15 T cell receptor beta chains share one sample of origin, sequenced in a study of neurological immune-mediated disorders. One entry per CDR3 protein, called by TCRdb with MiXCR from the 5' RACE reads. The table shows under 80,000 distinct CDR3 sequences, with 3.5% to 5% occurring only once. The sequencing input was PBMCs. The source is a young man with multiple sclerosis.

The table lists this clonotype with many counts. The V gene is TRBV12-3 or TRBV12-4, the J gene TRBJ2-1; a weak D match, TRBD2 (5 bases). The CDR3 is made up of 16 amino acids. The V gene lost 6 bases and the J gene lost 3 bases, with 18 bases spanning the gap. The CDR3 bases are TGTGCCAGCAGCGCCACCCTCGAACGGGGCTACAATGAGCAGTTCTTC. Amino acids: CASSATLERGYNEQFF.

This clonotype was seen many times. The chain carries TRBV7-2 and TRBJ1-5; D uncertain. Trimming stripped 1 base from V and 15 bases from J, with 16 bases between. This CDR3 is built from 13 residues. Germline values: CDR1 SGHTA, CDR2 FQGNSA. CDR3 sequence reads: CASSLGGEGVRHF. The CDR3 DNA follows: TGTGCCAGCAGCTTAGGCGGAGAGGGCGTCAGGCATTTT.

This clonotype came up many times. V is TRBV10-3 and J is TRBJ2-5; D might be TRBD2 (7 bases). Trimming left V 8 bases short and J 4 bases short, with 14 bases between. Germline V CDR1 and CDR2: ENHRY, SYGVKD. The CDR3 totals 13 residues. The CDR3: CAIGGAKGETQYF. The CDR3 nucleotides are TGTGCCATCGGGGGGGCGAAGGGAGAGACCCAGTACTTC.

The V gene is TRBV6-5, the J gene TRBJ1-5, with D hard to call. Looked up from germline, CDR1 is MNHEY and CDR2 is SVGAGI. This CDR3 spans 15 amino acids. Trimming removed 5 bases from V and 1 base from J, with 12 bases in between. The CDR3 here is CASSQSRKSNQPQHF. The CDR3 DNA follows: TGTGCCAGCAGTCAAAGCAGAAAGAGCAATCAGCCCCAGCATTTT.

The sample holds many counts of this clonotype. V is TRBV20-1 and J is TRBJ2-2; the D gene could be TRBD1 or TRBD2 (5 bases each). The V end was cut by 2 bases, the J end by 2 bases, with 15 bases between. This CDR3 has 16 residues. Germline lookup yields CDR1 DFQATT and CDR2 SNEGSKA (reference sequence). The CDR3 nucleotides are TGCAGTGCTAGACTACCGGGGCCCAGAAACACCGGGGAGCTGTTTTTT. Encoded protein: CSARLPGPRNTGELFF.

This clonotype occurred a few times. This chain joins TRBV5-1 and TRBJ2-1; TRBD2 is a possible D gene (6 bases). There are 16 residues in the CDR3. Germline values: CDR1 SGHRS, CDR2 YFSETQ. The ends were cut back, 0 bases at V and 1 base at J, with 11 bases in the middle. CDR3 bases: TGCGCCAGCAGCTTGGCCCTGGGGGGTTCCTACAATGAGCAGTTCTTC. It translates to CASSLALGGSYNEQFF. The full variable domain, completed using reference TRBV5-1 and TRBJ2-1, is KAGVTQTPRYLIKTRGQQVTLSCSPISGHRSVSWYQQTPGQGLQFLFEYFSETQRNKGNFPGRFSGRQFSNSRSEMNVSTLELGDSALYLCASSLALGGSYNEQFFGPGTRLTVL.

The table lists this clonotype with many counts. This chain joins TRBV7-2 and TRBJ2-3; 9 bases are shared with TRBD1. The germline V gene has CDR1 SGHTA and CDR2 FQGNSA. V shed 3 bases and J 3 bases; nucleotides not matched to a gene: 1. This CDR3 contains 14 residues. CDR3 in DNA: TGTGCCAGCAGCTTGGGACAGGGAACAGATACGCAGTATTTT. Translated, it gives CASSLGQGTDTQYF.

Many counts were recorded for this clonotype. The rearrangement uses TRBV5-1 and TRBJ1-1; D possibly corresponds to TRBD1 (5 bases). The CDR3 covers 14 residues. Trimming took 4 bases from V and 6 from J, leaving 16 bases between them. CDR1 SGHRS and CDR2 YFSETQ come from the germline V gene. This CDR3 is CASSPGRGRSEAFF. Here the CDR3 DNA reads TGCGCCAGCAGCCCGGGACGGGGAAGATCTGAAGCTTTCTTT. The whole variable domain, filled in from reference TRBV5-1 and TRBJ1-1, reads KAGVTQTPRYLIKTRGQQVTLSCSPISGHRSVSWYQQTPGQGLQFLFEYFSETQRNKGNFPGRFSGRQFSNSRSEMNVSTLELGDSALYLCASSPGRGRSEAFFGQGTRLTVV.

This clonotype was seen at least ten times. The chain couples TRBV9 to TRBJ2-3, with D tentatively TRBD1 or TRBD2 (6 bases each). Germline CDR1 reads SGDLS; CDR2 reads YYNGEE. V gave up 0 bases and J gave up 9 bases, with 20 bases separating them. CDR3 length equals 16 residues. The CDR3 loop is CASSVEYPGAGGTQYF. CDR3 sequence (DNA): TGTGCCAGCAGCGTAGAGTATCCGGGGGCCGGAGGGACGCAGTATTTT.

This clonotype was detected ten times or more. V is TRBV12-3 or TRBV12-4 and J is TRBJ2-5; D possibly corresponds to TRBD2 (6 bases). Trimming cost V 6 bases and J 2 bases, with 10 bases left between them. This CDR3 contains 13 residues. As DNA, the CDR3 is TGTGCCAGCAGCAGGACTACACAAGAGACCCAGTACTTC. Translating gives CASSRTTQETQYF.

This clonotype has a handful of counts. The V and J genes are TRBV20-1 and TRBJ1-6; tentatively, D is TRBD1 (5 bases). The ends were cut back, 3 bases at V and 7 bases at J, with 19 bases in the middle. The CDR3 runs 16 residues. Germline CDR1 DFQATT, CDR2 SNEGSKA (reference sequence). The CDR3 DNA is TGCAGTGCTAGCCCGTCGGGGGGACGGTCAAATTCACCCCTCCACTTT. Translation: CSASPSGGRSNSPLHF.

This clonotype was seen ten or more times. The chain has TRBV20-1 and TRBJ1-1; D is undetermined. From germline, CDR1 is DFQATT and CDR2 SNEGSKA (reference sequence). This CDR3 is built from 15 residues. V lost 2 bases to trimming and J lost 3 bases, with 16 bases between them. The CDR3, as DNA: TGCAGTGCTAGAAACCGTATCACCGGGGACACTGAAGCTTTCTTT. It specifies CSARNRITGDTEAFF.

This clonotype was seen repeatedly, ten times or more. The chain recombines TRBV5-1 with TRBJ2-1; 8 bases fit TRBD2. Germline CDR1 is SGHRS and CDR2 is YFSETQ. The J segment lost 5 bases and the V segment lost 4 bases, leaving 5 bases of the junction unmatched. The CDR3 covers 14 residues. CDR3 sequence reads: CASSPGTSHNEQFF. The DNA of the CDR3 is TGCGCCAGCAGCCCCGGGACTAGTCACAATGAGCAGTTCTTC.

This clonotype came up many times. The gene calls are TRBV12-3 or TRBV12-4 and TRBJ1-3; no firm D call. The V end was cut by 1 base, the J end by 3 bases, with 7 bases between. The CDR3 extends over 14 amino acids. The CDR3 loop reads CASSLVGYGNTIYF. The CDR3 coding sequence is TGTGCCAGCAGTTTAGTGGGGTATGGAAACACCATATATTTT.

This clonotype was observed at least ten times. The chain couples TRBV5-1 to TRBJ2-5, with D unresolved. The CDR3 sequence is 15 residues long. In germline, CDR1 is SGHRS, CDR2 YFSETQ. V was shortened by 0 bases and J by 2 bases, with 11 bases between the two germline ends. Here the CDR3 reads CASSLDSLLQETQYF. In DNA form, the CDR3 reads TGCGCCAGCAGCTTGGACAGCCTCCTGCAAGAGACCCAGTACTTC.